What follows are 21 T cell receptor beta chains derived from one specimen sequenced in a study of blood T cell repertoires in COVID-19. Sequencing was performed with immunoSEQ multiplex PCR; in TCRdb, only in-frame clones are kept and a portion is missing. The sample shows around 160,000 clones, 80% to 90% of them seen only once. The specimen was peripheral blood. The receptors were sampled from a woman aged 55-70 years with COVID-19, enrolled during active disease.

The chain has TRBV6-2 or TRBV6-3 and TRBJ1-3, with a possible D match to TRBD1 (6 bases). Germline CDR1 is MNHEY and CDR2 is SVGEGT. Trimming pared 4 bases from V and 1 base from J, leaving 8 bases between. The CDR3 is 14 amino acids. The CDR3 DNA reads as TGTGCCAGCAGTTTCAGGGGTTCTGGAAACACCATATATTTT. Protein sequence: CASSFRGSGNTIYF.

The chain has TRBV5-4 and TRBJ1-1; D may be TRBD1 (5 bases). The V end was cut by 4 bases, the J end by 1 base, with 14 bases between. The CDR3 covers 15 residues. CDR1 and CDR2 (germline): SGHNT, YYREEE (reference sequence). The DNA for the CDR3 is TGTGCCAGCAGCCTCGGGGGACTGGGGAACACTGAAGCTTTCTTT. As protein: CASSLGGLGNTEAFF. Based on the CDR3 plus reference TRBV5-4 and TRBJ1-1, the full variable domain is ETGVTQSPTHLIKTRGQQVTLRCSSQSGHNTVSWYQQALGQGPQFIFQYYREEENGRGNFPPRFSGLQFPNYSSELNVNALELDDSALYLCASSLGGLGNTEAFFGQGTRLTVV.

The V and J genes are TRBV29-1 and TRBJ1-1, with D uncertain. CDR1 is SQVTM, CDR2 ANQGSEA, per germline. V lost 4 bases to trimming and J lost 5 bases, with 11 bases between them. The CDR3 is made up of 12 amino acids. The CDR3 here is CSVAPGKTEAFF. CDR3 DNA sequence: TGCAGCGTTGCTCCCGGGAAAACTGAAGCTTTCTTT.

In nucleotides, the CDR3 is TGTGCCAGTAGTATAGAAGGGGTAGGTCAAGAGACCCAGTACTTC. It translates to CASSIEGVGQETQYF. The chain recombines TRBV19 with TRBJ2-5; weak D call: TRBD1 (5 bases). Trimming pared 0 bases from V and 2 bases from J, leaving 10 bases between. The CDR3 covers 15 residues. Germline CDR1 LNHDA, CDR2 SQIVND (reference sequence).

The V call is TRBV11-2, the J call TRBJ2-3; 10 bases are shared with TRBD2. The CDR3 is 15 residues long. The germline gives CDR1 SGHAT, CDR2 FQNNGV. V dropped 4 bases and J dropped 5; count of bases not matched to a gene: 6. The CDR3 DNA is TGTGCCAGCAGCTCCTGGACTAGCGGACGAGATACGCAGTATTTT. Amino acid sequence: CASSSWTSGRDTQYF.

CDR3 residues: CASSPGQGALSQPQHF. CDR3 nucleotides: TGTGCCAGCTCACCGGGACAGGGGGCCTTAAGTCAGCCCCAGCATTTT. The chain couples TRBV18 to TRBJ1-5; 12 bases match TRBD1. This CDR3 has 16 amino acids. Germline trimming cut 3 bases from V and 6 bases from J; bases unmatched to any gene: 6. CDR1 is KGHSH, CDR2 LQKENI, per germline.

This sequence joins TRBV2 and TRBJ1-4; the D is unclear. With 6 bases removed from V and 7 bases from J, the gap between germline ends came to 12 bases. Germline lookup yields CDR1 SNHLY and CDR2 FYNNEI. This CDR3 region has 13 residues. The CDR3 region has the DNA TGTGCCAGCAGCGGGAGGGTTTTTGAAAAACTGTTTTTT. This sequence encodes CASSGRVFEKLFF.

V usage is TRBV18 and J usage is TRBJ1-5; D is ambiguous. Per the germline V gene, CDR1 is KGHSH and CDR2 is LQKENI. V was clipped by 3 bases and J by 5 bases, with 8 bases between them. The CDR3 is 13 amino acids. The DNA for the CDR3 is TGTGCCAGCTCACCTTCCTTAGATCAGCCCCAGCATTTT. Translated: CASSPSLDQPQHF.

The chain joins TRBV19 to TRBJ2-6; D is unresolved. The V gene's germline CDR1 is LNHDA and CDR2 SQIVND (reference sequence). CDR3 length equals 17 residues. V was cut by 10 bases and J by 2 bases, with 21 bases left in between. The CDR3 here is CATTTRSSLAGANVLTF. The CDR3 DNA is TGTGCCACTACGACCAGGTCTTCCCTGGCTGGGGCCAACGTCCTGACTTTC.

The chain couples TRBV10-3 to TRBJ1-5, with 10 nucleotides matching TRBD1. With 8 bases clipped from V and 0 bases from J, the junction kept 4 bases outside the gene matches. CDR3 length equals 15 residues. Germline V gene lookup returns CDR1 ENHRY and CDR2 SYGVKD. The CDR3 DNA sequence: TGTGCCATCGGTGGGACAGGGGATAGCAATCAGCCCCAGCATTTT. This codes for CAIGGTGDSNQPQHF.

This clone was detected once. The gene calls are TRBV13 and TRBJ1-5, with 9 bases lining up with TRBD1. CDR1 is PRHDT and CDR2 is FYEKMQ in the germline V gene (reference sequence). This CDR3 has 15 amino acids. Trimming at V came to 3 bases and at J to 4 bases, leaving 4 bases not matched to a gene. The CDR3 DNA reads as TGTGCCAGCAGCTTCGGACAGGGGCTAAATCAGCCCCAGCATTTT. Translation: CASSFGQGLNQPQHF.

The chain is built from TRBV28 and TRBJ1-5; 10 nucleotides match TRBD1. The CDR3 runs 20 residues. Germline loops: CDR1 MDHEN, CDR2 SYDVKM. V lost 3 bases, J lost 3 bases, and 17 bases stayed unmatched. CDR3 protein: CASSFSFGTGALVANQPQHF. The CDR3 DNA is TGTGCCAGCAGTTTCTCTTTCGGGACAGGGGCCCTCGTGGCCAATCAGCCCCAGCATTTT. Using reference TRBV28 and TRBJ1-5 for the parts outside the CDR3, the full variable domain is DVKVTQSSRYLVKRTGEKVFLECVQDMDHENMFWYRQDPGLGLRLIYFSYDVKMKEKGDIPEGYSVSREKKERFSLILESASTNQTSMYLCASSFSFGTGALVANQPQHFGDGTRLSIL.

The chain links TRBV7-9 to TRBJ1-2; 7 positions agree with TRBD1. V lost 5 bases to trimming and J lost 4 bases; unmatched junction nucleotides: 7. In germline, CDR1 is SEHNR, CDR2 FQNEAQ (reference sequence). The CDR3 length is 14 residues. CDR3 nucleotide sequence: TGTGCCAGCAGCAGGGGACAGAACTTCTATGGCTACACCTTC. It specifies CASSRGQNFYGYTF.

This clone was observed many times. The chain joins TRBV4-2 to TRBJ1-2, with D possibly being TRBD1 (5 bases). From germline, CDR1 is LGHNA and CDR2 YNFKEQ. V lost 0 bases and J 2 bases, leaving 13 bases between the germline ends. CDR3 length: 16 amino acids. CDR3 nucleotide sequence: TGTGCCAGCAGCCAAGAGCTGGGGGGAGAGAACTATGGCTACACCTTC. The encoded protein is CASSQELGGENYGYTF.

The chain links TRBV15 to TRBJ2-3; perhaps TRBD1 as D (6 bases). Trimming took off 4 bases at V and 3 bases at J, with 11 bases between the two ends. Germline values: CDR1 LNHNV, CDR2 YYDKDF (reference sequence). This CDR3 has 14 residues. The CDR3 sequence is CATSKGQTTDTQYF. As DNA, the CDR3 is TGTGCCACCAGCAAAGGACAGACTACAGATACGCAGTATTTT.

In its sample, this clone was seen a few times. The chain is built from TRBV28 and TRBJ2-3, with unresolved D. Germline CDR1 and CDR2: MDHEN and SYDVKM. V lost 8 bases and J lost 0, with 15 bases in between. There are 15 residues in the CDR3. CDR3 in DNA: TGTGCCAGCCAGGTCACCATAACTAGCACAGATACGCAGTATTTT. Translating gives CASQVTITSTDTQYF. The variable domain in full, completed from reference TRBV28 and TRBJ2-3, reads DVKVTQSSRYLVKRTGEKVFLECVQDMDHENMFWYRQDPGLGLRLIYFSYDVKMKEKGDIPEGYSVSREKKERFSLILESASTNQTSMYLCASQVTITSTDTQYFGPGTRLTVL.

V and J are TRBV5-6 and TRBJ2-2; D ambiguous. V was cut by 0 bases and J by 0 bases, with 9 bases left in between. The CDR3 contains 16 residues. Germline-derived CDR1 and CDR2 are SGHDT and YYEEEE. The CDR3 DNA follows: TGTGCCAGCAGCTTGGCACTTAACGCGAACACCGGGGAGCTGTTTTTT. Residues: CASSLALNANTGELFF.

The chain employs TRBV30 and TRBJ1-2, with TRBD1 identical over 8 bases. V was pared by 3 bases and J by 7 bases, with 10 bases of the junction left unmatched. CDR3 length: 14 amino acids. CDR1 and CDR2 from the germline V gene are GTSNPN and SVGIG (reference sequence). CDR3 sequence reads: CAWSGTSGGFGYTF. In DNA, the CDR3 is TGTGCCTGGAGCGGTACCTCAGGGGGCTTTGGCTACACCTTC.

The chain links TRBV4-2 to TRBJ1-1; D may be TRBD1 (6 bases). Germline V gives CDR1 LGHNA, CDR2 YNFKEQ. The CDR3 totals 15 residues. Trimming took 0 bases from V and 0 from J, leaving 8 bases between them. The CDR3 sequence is CASSQEPGVNTEAFF. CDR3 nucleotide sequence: TGTGCCAGCAGCCAAGAACCAGGGGTGAACACTGAAGCTTTCTTT.

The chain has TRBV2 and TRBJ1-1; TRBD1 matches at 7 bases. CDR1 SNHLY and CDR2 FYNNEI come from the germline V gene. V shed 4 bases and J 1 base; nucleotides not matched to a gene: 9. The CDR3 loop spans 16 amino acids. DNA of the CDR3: TGTGCCAGCAGTGGCTGGGGACAGACTAAGAACACTGAAGCTTTCTTT. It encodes CASSGWGQTKNTEAFF. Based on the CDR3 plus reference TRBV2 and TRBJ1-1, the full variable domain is EPEVTQTPSHQVTQMGQEVILRCVPISNHLYFYWYRQILGQKVEFLVSFYNNEISEKSEIFDDQFSVERPDGSNFTLKIRSTKLEDSAMYFCASSGWGQTKNTEAFFGQGTRLTVV.

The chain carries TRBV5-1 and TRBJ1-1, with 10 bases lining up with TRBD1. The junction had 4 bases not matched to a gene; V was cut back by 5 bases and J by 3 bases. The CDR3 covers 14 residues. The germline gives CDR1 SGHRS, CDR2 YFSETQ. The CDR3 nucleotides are TGCGCCAGCAGTTCCGGGACAGGGGACACTGAAGCTTTCTTT. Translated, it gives CASSSGTGDTEAFF.